These T cell receptor beta chains were read from a single sample in a study of blood T cells in healthy people across ages. TCRdb passed the 5' RACE reads through MiXCR, listing each CDR3 protein once. The data contain hundreds of thousands of distinct CDR3 sequences, about 28% of them seen just once; the ten biggest clones take up less than 20%. The sequenced material came from blood. The receptors stem from a woman aged 80 or over in good health. CDR3s include the opening cysteine and the closing phenylalanine or tryptophan.

>TRBJ1-5|TRBV3-1
CASSDGTYNQPQHF
>TRBJ2-1|TRBV7-2
CASSLTSGGAFYNEQFF
>TRBJ2-3|TRBV12-3/TRBV12-4
CASTLGGPDTQYF
>TRBJ1-1|TRBV6-6
CASSYRQTGPTEAFF
>TRBJ1-6|TRBV20-1
CSAVGQVDNSPLHF
>TRBJ1-5|TRBV6-2/TRBV6-3
CASSSPGGYSNQPQHF
>TRBJ1-5|TRBV2
CASSGGLVVGQPQHF
>TRBJ1-2|TRBV28
CASTGPTVYYGYTF
>TRBJ2-1|TRBV12-3/TRBV12-4
CASSTPGSSYNEQFF
>TRBJ2-5|TRBV7-2
CASSFYSVFQETQYF
>TRBJ2-3|TRBV12-3/TRBV12-4
CASRGLEVRTDMQYF
>TRBJ1-2|TRBV6-1
CASSQGRLYGYTF
>TRBJ2-3|TRBV7-8
CASSWLGTSGSLISIDTQYF
>TRBJ2-3|TRBV7-2
CASSSSGRASTDTQYF
>TRBJ2-1|TRBV7-9
CASSLEGEFYNEQFF
>TRBJ2-5|TRBV7-2
CASSLGGGLQETQYF
>TRBJ2-1|TRBV5-1
CASSSGTSGRAPYNEQFF
>TRBJ1-2|TRBV9
CASSARDRSTYGYTF
>TRBJ2-7|TRBV9
CASSVAGSDYEQYF
>TRBJ2-5|TRBV20-1
CSATPGDSKYQETQYF
>TRBJ2-1|TRBV5-1
CASSLWSGQGINEQFF
>TRBJ1-6|TRBV13
CASSTKTGPQDSPLHF